This T cell receptor (beta chain) came from a study of T cells in Graves' hyperthyroidism and ophthalmopathy. RNA transcripts served as the template for amplifying TCR beta CDR3 regions. With the HTBI primer set, the TCR CDR3 went through a first round of RT-PCR. TCRdb itself ran the multiplex PCR reads through MiXCR, one entry per CDR3 protein. In the table there are some 210,000 distinct CDR3 sequences, about 15% of which are singletons. The sample was blood. This TCR was sampled from a man aged 50 or older with Graves' hyperthyroidism.

The CDR3 sequence is CASSLALGTQETQYF. CDR3 DNA sequence: TGCGCCAGCAGCTTGGCCCTAGGGACGCAAGAGACCCAGTACTTC. The chain is built from TRBV5-1 and TRBJ2-5; D may match TRBD1 or TRBD2 (5 bases each). V lost 0 bases and J lost 2, with 11 bases in between. In germline, CDR1 is SGHRS, CDR2 YFSETQ. This CDR3 contains 15 residues.